The sequence of this T cell receptor (beta chain) was determined in a study of CD8 T cells in ankylosing spondylitis (dated by TCRdb to 2016 to 2017). Concerning the study at large: The study set out to find disease-linked TCR variants by profiling T cell receptor beta repertoires in ankylosing spondylitis patients and healthy donors. In total, the full study cohort was made up of 110 or so healthy donors and 25 to 30 ankylosing spondylitis patients. Peripheral blood was sampled, and synovial fluid was additionally collected from ankylosing spondylitis patients. General conclusions and limits of the study: A TCR beta motif of several highly homologous amino acid variants appeared characteristic of blood from ankylosing spondylitis patients. Some motif variants had previously been reported in the synovial fluid and blood of reactive arthritis patients, which suggests shared mechanisms of disease initiation. The disease-linked clones had a CD8+ phenotype and were found at relatively low frequencies in peripheral blood. The disease-linked clones were reported to be significantly enriched in matched synovial fluid samples from ankylosing spondylitis patients.

As regards this clonotype: The clone's antigen remains unknown. No quality values exist for individual bases; no much larger clone is one base distant.

V is shortened by 7 bases, J by 4 bases, and the region joining them spans 14 bases. The CDR3, from cysteine to phenylalanine, totals 14 residues. The CDR3 DNA has 42 bases and is translated from base 1. The reads were generated on an Illumina HiSeq 2500. Quantitative 5'-RACE with molecular barcodes was used to prepare TCR beta libraries. As for how the authors treated the data: To identify disease-linked TCR variants, a new computational method was used, one built on a probabilistic model of VDJ rearrangement. The raw public reads went through TCRdb reprocessing: fastp at Q25, MiXCR clone calling, in-frame beta chains kept. Each entry is one CDR3 protein sequence, shown with its most common DNA and genes. TCRdb assigned the V and J calls; the authors' analysis was not used. The sample records roughly 470,000 distinct CDR3 sequences, more than 25% of which are singletons. The ten largest clonotypes hold roughly 0.9% of the sample.

Recombination joined TRBV12-3 or TRBV12-4 with TRBJ1-5; TRBD1 is a possible D gene, resting on 5 matching bases. The sequence derives from a male donor with ankylosing spondylitis. The sequencing sample was made of blood, either unsorted or a sorted T cell fraction (not recorded which). The DNA sequence is given as TGTGCCAGCACTTGGGGACGGTCGAATCAGCCCCAGCATTTT. This translates into CASTWGRSNQPQHF.